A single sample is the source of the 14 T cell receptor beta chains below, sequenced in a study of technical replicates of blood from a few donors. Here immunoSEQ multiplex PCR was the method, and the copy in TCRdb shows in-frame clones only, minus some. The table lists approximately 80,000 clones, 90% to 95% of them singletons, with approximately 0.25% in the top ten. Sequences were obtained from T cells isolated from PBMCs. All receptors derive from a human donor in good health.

The CDR3 DNA reads as TGTGCCACCAGCAGAGGTCAGGGTGGCGGGACCCAGTACTTC. Translating gives CATSRGQGGGTQYF. The J gene is TRBJ2-5, the V gene TRBV15, with D maybe TRBD1 (5 bases). Deletions cut 1 base from V and 7 bases from J, with 13 bases between. The CDR3 length is 14 residues. In germline, CDR1 is LNHNV, CDR2 YYDKDF (reference sequence).

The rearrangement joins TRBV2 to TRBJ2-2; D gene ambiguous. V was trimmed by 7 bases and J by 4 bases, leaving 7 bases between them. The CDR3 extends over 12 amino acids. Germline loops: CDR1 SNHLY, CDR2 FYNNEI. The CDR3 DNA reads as TGTGCCAGCATAGGCGGCACCGGGGAGCTGTTTTTT. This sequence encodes CASIGGTGELFF.

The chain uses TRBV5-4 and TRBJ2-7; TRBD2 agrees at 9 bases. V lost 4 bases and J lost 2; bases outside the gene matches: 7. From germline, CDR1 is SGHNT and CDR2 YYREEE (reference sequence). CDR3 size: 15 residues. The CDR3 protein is CASSAHRGGAYEQYF. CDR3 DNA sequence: TGTGCCAGCAGCGCCCATCGCGGGGGGGCCTACGAGCAGTACTTC. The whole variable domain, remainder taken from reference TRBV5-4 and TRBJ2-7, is ETGVTQSPTHLIKTRGQQVTLRCSSQSGHNTVSWYQQALGQGPQFIFQYYREEENGRGNFPPRFSGLQFPNYSSELNVNALELDDSALYLCASSAHRGGAYEQYFGPGTRLTVT.

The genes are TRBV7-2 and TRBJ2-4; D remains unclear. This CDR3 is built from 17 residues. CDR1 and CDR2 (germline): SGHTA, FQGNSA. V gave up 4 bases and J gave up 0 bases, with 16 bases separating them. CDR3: CASSWVGGALAKNIQYF. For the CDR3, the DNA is TGTGCCAGCAGCTGGGTAGGCGGAGCTCTAGCCAAAAACATTCAGTACTTC.

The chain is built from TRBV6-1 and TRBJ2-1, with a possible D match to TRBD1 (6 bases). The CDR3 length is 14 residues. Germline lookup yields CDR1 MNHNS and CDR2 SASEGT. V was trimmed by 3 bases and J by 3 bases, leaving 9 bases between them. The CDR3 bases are TGTGCCAGCAGTGAGTTGACAGGCTACAATGAGCAGTTCTTC. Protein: CASSELTGYNEQFF.

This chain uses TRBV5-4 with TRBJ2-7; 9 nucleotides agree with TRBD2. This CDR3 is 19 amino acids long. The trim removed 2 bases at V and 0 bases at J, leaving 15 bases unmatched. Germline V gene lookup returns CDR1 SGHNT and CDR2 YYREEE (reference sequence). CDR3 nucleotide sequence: TGTGCCAGCAGCTTTCCCACCGAAGCGGGAGGCCGTATCTCCTACGAGCAGTACTTC. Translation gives CASSFPTEAGGRISYEQYF.

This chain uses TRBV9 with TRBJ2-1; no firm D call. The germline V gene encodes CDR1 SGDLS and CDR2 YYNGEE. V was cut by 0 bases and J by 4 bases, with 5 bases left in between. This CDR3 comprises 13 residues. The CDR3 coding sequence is TGTGCCAGCAGCGTAGTCTCGTACAATGAGCAGTTCTTC. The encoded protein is CASSVVSYNEQFF.

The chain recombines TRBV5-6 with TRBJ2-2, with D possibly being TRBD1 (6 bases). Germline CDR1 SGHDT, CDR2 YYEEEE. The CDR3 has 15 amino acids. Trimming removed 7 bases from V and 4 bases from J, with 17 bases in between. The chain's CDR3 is CASRYRAGTTGELFF. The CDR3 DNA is TGTGCCAGCCGGTACAGGGCAGGGACCACCGGGGAGCTGTTTTTT.

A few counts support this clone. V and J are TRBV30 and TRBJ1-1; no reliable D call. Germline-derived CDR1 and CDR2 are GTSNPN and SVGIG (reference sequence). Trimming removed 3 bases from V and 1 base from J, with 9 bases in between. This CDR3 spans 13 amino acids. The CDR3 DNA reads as TGTGCCTGGAGAGCACAGACGAACACTGAAGCTTTCTTT. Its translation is CAWRAQTNTEAFF.

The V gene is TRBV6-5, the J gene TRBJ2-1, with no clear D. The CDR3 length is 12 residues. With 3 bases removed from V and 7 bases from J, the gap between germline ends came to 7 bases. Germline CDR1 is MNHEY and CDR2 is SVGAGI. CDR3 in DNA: TGTGCCAGCAGTTATGGGCAGAATGAGCAGTTCTTC. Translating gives CASSYGQNEQFF.

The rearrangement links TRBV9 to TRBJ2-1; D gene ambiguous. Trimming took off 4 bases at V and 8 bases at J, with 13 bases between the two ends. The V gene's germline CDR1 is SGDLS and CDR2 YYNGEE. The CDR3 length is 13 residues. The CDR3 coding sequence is TGTGCCAGCAGCATGTCTAATTACCATGAGCAGTTCTTC. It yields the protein CASSMSNYHEQFF.

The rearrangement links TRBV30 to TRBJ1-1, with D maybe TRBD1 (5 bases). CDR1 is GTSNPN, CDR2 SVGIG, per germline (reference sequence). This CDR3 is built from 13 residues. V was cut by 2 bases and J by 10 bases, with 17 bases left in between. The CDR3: CAWSLGHREPAFF. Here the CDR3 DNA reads TGTGCCTGGAGTCTTGGACACCGGGAGCCAGCTTTCTTT.

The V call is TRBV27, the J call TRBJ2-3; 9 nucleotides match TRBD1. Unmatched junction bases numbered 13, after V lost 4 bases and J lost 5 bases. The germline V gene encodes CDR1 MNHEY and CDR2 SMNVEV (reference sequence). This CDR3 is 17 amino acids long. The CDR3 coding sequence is TGTGCCAGCAGTTATTCTTGGGACAGGGCCTCGAGAGATACGCAGTATTTT. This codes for CASSYSWDRASRDTQYF.

CDR3 loop: CASSLRTGGPDEQFF. The CDR3 region has the DNA TGTGCCAGCAGCTTACGTACAGGGGGTCCCGATGAGCAGTTCTTC. V usage is TRBV11-3 and J usage is TRBJ2-1, with TRBD1 matching over 8 bases. Per germline, CDR1 SGHNT and CDR2 YENEEA. V lost 2 bases, J lost 8 bases, and 8 bases stayed unmatched. The CDR3 has 15 amino acids. Based on the CDR3 plus reference TRBV11-3 and TRBJ2-1, the full variable domain is EAGVVQSPRYKIIEKKQPVAFWCNPISGHNTLYWYLQNLGQGPELLIRYENEEAVDDSQLPKDRFSAERLKGVDSTLKIQPAELGDSAVYLCASSLRTGGPDEQFFGPGTRLTVL.